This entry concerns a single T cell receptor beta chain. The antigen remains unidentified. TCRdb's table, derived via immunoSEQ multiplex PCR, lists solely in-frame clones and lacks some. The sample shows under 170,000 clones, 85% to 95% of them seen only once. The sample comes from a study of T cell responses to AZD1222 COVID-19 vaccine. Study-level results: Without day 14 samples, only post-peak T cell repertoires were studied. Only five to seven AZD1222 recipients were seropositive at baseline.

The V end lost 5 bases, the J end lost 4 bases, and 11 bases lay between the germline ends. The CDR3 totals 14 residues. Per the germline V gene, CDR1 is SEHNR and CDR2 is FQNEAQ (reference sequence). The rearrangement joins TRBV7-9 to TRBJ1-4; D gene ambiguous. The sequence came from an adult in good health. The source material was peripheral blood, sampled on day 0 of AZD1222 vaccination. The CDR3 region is CASSLEELNEKLFF. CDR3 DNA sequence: TGTGCCAGCAGCCTAGAGGAGCTTAATGAAAAACTGTTTTTT.